The 12 T cell receptor beta chains given below trace back to one sample, sequenced in a study of T cell responses to AZD1222 COVID-19 vaccine. TCRdb keeps only in-frame clones here, not all; method: immunoSEQ multiplex PCR. The sample lists 120,000 or so clones; approximately 88% were seen once. This specimen was peripheral blood, taken on day 0 of AZD1222 vaccination. The receptors originated from an adult in good health.

The V call is TRBV7-9, the J call TRBJ1-4, with D tentatively TRBD1 (6 bases). This CDR3 comprises 15 residues. Per the germline V gene, CDR1 is SEHNR and CDR2 is FQNEAQ (reference sequence). V lost 5 bases to trimming and J lost 4 bases, with 14 bases between them. CDR3 region: CASSTYRVLNEKLFF. DNA for the CDR3: TGTGCCAGCAGCACGTACAGGGTTCTTAATGAAAAACTGTTTTTT.

This clone came up a few times. The chain links TRBV2 to TRBJ2-5, with 8 nucleotides matching TRBD2. CDR1 is SNHLY and CDR2 is FYNNEI in the germline V gene. The CDR3 sequence is 14 residues long. The V gene end was trimmed by 5 bases and the J gene end by 2 bases; junction bases not matched to a gene: 4. CDR3 protein: CASSLTSGQETQYF. As DNA, the CDR3 is TGTGCCAGCAGTTTAACTAGCGGACAAGAGACCCAGTACTTC.

V and J are TRBV5-6 and TRBJ1-2; tentative D call: TRBD1 (6 bases). Germline CDR1 is SGHDT and CDR2 is YYEEEE. CDR3 size: 14 residues. Trimming cost V 4 bases and J 4 bases, with 14 bases left between them. The CDR3 DNA reads as TGTGCCAGCAGCCCCCCAGGGACATCCTATGGCTACACCTTC. Translated: CASSPPGTSYGYTF.

The rearrangement joins TRBV4-2 to TRBJ1-4; 7 bases match TRBD1. Germline trimming cut 0 bases from V and 5 bases from J; bases unmatched to any gene: 6. The length of the CDR3 is 16 residues. Germline CDR1 reads LGHNA; CDR2 reads YNFKEQ. Here the CDR3 reads CASSQEGGTANEKLFF. The CDR3 DNA follows: TGTGCCAGCAGCCAAGAGGGGGGGACAGCGAATGAAAAACTGTTTTTT.

The chain has TRBV7-8 and TRBJ1-1; 11 nucleotides match TRBD1. V lost 5 bases and J lost 4; bases outside the gene matches: 6. Germline V gene sequence: CDR1 SGHVS, CDR2 FQNEAQ. The CDR3 loop spans 15 amino acids. CDR3 in amino acids: CASSEDRGLFTEAFF. The CDR3 DNA is TGTGCCAGCAGCGAGGACAGGGGGCTGTTCACTGAAGCTTTCTTT. The complete variable domain, with remaining parts taken from reference TRBV7-8 and TRBJ1-1, reads GAGVSQSPRYKVAKRGQDVALRCDPISGHVSLFWYQQALGQGPEFLTYFQNEAQLDKSGLPSDRFFAERPEGSVSTLKIQRTQQEDSAVYLCASSEDRGLFTEAFFGQGTRLTVV.

The V gene is TRBV6-5, the J gene TRBJ1-2, with 10 bases that match TRBD1. V trimming: 4 bases; J trimming: 4 bases; junction bases outside the gene matches: 6. The CDR3 consists of 15 residues. In germline, CDR1 is MNHEY, CDR2 SVGAGI. CDR3 sequence (DNA): TGTGCCAGCAGTTCCCGGGACAGGGGTTTCTATGGCTACACCTTC. As protein: CASSSRDRGFYGYTF.

The chain carries TRBV7-3 and TRBJ2-2; 7 nucleotides match TRBD1. Germline V gene data show CDR1 as SGHTA and CDR2 as FQGTGA. This CDR3 has 19 residues. The V and J ends lost 1 base and 2 bases, in that order; junction bases with no gene match: 13. CDR3 residues: CASSLKPLTGILNTGELFF. The CDR3 DNA is TGTGCCAGCAGCTTAAAGCCTCTGACAGGGATCCTCAACACCGGGGAGCTGTTTTTT.

The chain is built from TRBV12-3 or TRBV12-4 and TRBJ2-2, with D hard to call. V lost 8 bases and J 3 bases, leaving 7 bases between the germline ends. The CDR3 extends over 12 amino acids. In DNA form, the CDR3 reads TGTGCCAGCGTCAGAGACACCGGGGAGCTGTTTTTT. This encodes CASVRDTGELFF.

The genes are TRBV2 and TRBJ1-3; perhaps TRBD1 as D (6 bases). This CDR3 contains 14 residues. Germline V gene data show CDR1 as SNHLY and CDR2 as FYNNEI. The ends were cut back, 5 bases at V and 0 bases at J, with 8 bases in the middle. CDR3 sequence: CASSKQGSGNTIYF. CDR3 coding DNA: TGTGCCAGCAGTAAACAGGGCTCTGGAAACACCATATATTTT. Variable domain in full (rest from reference TRBV2 and TRBJ1-3): EPEVTQTPSHQVTQMGQEVILRCVPISNHLYFYWYRQILGQKVEFLVSFYNNEISEKSEIFDDQFSVERPDGSNFTLKIRSTKLEDSAMYFCASSKQGSGNTIYFGEGSWLTVV.

J is TRBJ2-2 and V is TRBV7-9, with D tentatively TRBD1 (6 bases). CDR1 is SEHNR, CDR2 FQNEAQ, per germline (reference sequence). There are 14 residues in the CDR3. Trimming stripped 6 bases from V and 2 bases from J, with 10 bases between. This CDR3 reads CASSSGVNTGELFF. The CDR3 DNA sequence: TGTGCCAGCAGTTCAGGGGTTAACACCGGGGAGCTGTTTTTT.

This clone was detected once. The chain couples TRBV6-2 or TRBV6-3 to TRBJ2-7, with 7 bases identical to TRBD1. This CDR3 has 13 residues. Losses at the gene ends were 6 bases for V and 2 bases for J; bases not matched to a gene: 4. Per the germline V gene, CDR1 is MNHEY and CDR2 is SVGEGT. The CDR3 spells CASSGTVPYEQYF. As DNA, the CDR3 is TGTGCCAGCAGCGGGACAGTTCCCTACGAGCAGTACTTC.

This clone was detected a few times. The chain recombines TRBV5-1 with TRBJ2-2, with D perhaps matching TRBD1 (6 bases). The CDR3 runs 15 residues. The germline V gene encodes CDR1 SGHRS and CDR2 YFSETQ. V lost 2 bases and J 5 bases, leaving 13 bases between the germline ends. CDR3 sequence: CASSFQGLGTGELFF. The DNA for the CDR3 is TGCGCCAGCAGCTTCCAGGGGCTAGGTACCGGGGAGCTGTTTTTT.